This T cell receptor (beta chain) was observed in a study of low-dose radiotherapy and immunotherapy resistance in tumors. Looking at the study overall: For Cohort 1, fractions of 0.5 Gy were given every 2 weeks, reaching 6.5 Gy overall. The study gave patients oral aspirin 300 mg daily for four cycles from cycle 1 day 1. Every two weeks patients got nivolumab 240 mg flat dose, plus ipilimumab 1 mg/kg every six weeks, intravenously.

Trimming cost V 2 bases and J 0 bases, with 11 bases left between them. The CDR3 has 16 residues. The germline gives CDR1 MNHEY, CDR2 SVGEGT. Alpha and beta chains were covered, as first-strand cDNA relied on TRAV- and TRBV-specific primers. TCRs were amplified for around 21 PCR cycles with a constant-region primer and V-primer adapter. TCRdb re-derived calls from the reads in MiXCR, one entry per CDR3 protein. The sample has some 10,000 distinct CDR3 sequences; approximately 40% are singletons. The therapy administered to donors comprised nivolumab, ipilimumab, aspirin, low-dose cyclophosphamide and low-dose radiotherapy.

This clonotype was obtained from a human donor with advanced metastatic prostate, ovarian, gallbladder or colorectal cancer (not recorded which). This table probably holds off-target reads from a library built for another chain. The rearrangement uses TRBV6-2 or TRBV6-3 and TRBJ2-1, with unresolved D. CDR3 loop: CASSYGRKSSYNEQFF. As DNA, the CDR3 is TGTGCCAGCAGTTACGGGCGGAAGAGCTCCTACAATGAGCAGTTCTTC.